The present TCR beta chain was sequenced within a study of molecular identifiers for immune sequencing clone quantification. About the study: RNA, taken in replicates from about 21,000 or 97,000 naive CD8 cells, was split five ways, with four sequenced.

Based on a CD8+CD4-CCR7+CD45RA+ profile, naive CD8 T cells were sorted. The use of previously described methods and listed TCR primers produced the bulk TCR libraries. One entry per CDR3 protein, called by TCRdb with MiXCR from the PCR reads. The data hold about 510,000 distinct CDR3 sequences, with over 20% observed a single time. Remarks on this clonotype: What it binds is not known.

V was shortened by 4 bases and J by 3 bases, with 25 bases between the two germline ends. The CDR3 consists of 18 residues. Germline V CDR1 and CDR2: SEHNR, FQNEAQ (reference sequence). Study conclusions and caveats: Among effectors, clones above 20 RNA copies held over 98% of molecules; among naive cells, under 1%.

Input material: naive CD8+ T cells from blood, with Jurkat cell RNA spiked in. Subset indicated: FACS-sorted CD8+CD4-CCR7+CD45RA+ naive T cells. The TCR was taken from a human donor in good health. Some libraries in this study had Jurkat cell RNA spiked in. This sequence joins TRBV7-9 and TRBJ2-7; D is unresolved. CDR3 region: CASSCTNSDLIICYEQYF. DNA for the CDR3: TGTGCCAGCAGCTGCACGAACAGTGACCTAATTATTTGCTACGAGCAGTACTTC.